This entry lists 10 T cell receptor beta chains sequenced from one sample in a study of identical twins. TCRdb reprocessed the 5' RACE reads with MiXCR, giving one entry per CDR3 protein. This table has fewer than 650,000 distinct CDR3 sequences, 7.1% appearing once. The sample was also linked to a second study, of yellow fever vaccine responses in identical twins.

The sample was PBMCs. These receptors all come from a woman aged 18-29 years in good health.

The genes are TRBV5-1 and TRBJ2-5; D not certain. Germline assignment: CDR1 SGHRS and CDR2 YFSETQ. The CDR3 loop spans 15 amino acids. With 0 bases removed from V and 2 bases from J, the gap between germline ends came to 11 bases. In nucleotides, the CDR3 is TGCGCCAGCAGCTTGGAGCCAGGCCAGCAAGAGACCCAGTACTTC. Translation: CASSLEPGQQETQYF.

The CDR3 region is CASSPRLVITGELFF. The CDR3 nucleotides read TGTGCCAGCAGCCCGCGACTAGTAATCACCGGGGAGCTGTTTTTT. The chain employs TRBV11-2 and TRBJ2-2, with D perhaps matching TRBD2 (6 bases). Germline V gene sequence: CDR1 SGHAT, CDR2 FQNNGV. Trimming removed 5 bases at V and 4 bases at J, with 14 bases between. CDR3 length: 15 residues.

This clonotype has just a few counts. The chain joins TRBV5-1 to TRBJ1-1; D gene ambiguous. CDR1 is SGHRS and CDR2 is YFSETQ in the germline V gene. This CDR3 has 13 residues. Trimming took 2 bases from V and 4 from J, leaving 9 bases between them. The CDR3 bases are TGCGCCAGCAGCTTTGTGTACACCACTGAAGCTTTCTTT. It codes for CASSFVYTTEAFF.

This clonotype was counted ten times or more. The chain links TRBV4-1 to TRBJ1-6; D unclear. V lost 0 bases, J lost 5 bases, and 8 bases lay in between. From germline, CDR1 is MGHRA and CDR2 YSYEKL. This CDR3 is 15 amino acids long. In DNA form, the CDR3 reads TGCGCCAGCAGCCAAGATCGTGCCAATAATTCACCCCTCCACTTT. Protein sequence: CASSQDRANNSPLHF.

This clonotype was recorded many times. The chain links TRBV12-3 or TRBV12-4 to TRBJ2-7, with 12 nucleotides matching TRBD2. This CDR3 contains 16 residues. J gave up 5 bases and V 4 bases, and 9 bases lay outside the gene matches. Written as DNA, the CDR3 is TGTGCCAGCAGTTCGCTGACTAGCGGGAGTTCGGACGAGCAGTACTTC. It codes for CASSSLTSGSSDEQYF.

The V gene is TRBV7-6, the J gene TRBJ2-3, with 11 bases lining up with TRBD2. V dropped 5 bases and J dropped 5; count of bases not matched to a gene: 6. From germline, CDR1 is SGHVS and CDR2 FNYEAQ. The CDR3 spans 15 residues. CDR3 in DNA: TGTGCCAGCAGCAGCATTAGCGGGAGGGGAGATACGCAGTATTTT. Translation gives CASSSISGRGDTQYF.

This clonotype has a handful of counts. The V and J genes are TRBV20-1 and TRBJ2-1; 7 nucleotides agree with TRBD2. This CDR3 region has 15 residues. Germline assignment: CDR1 DFQATT and CDR2 SNEGSKA (reference sequence). V gave up 1 base and J gave up 4 bases; unmatched junction bases: 7. CDR3: CSARVPGGGYNEQFF. The CDR3 coding sequence is TGCAGTGCTAGAGTCCCAGGCGGGGGTTACAATGAGCAGTTCTTC.

The genes are TRBV3-1 and TRBJ2-1; the D gene is possibly TRBD1 (6 bases). Germline CDR1 reads LGHDT; CDR2 reads YNNKEL (reference sequence). This CDR3 comprises 15 residues. V lost 6 bases to trimming and J lost 4 bases, with 16 bases between them. CDR3 DNA: TGTGCCAGCAGTCGCACAGGGCGTTCGTACAATGAGCAGTTCTTC. It encodes CASSRTGRSYNEQFF.

The sample holds a few counts of this clonotype. The J gene is TRBJ2-7, the V gene TRBV6-1; 12 positions agree with TRBD2. V shed 2 bases and J 8 bases; nucleotides not matched to a gene: 4. CDR3 length: 14 amino acids. Per the germline V gene, CDR1 is MNHNS and CDR2 is SASEGT. The CDR3 protein is CASSELAGGQQQYF. The CDR3 DNA is TGTGCCAGCAGTGAACTAGCGGGAGGGCAGCAGCAGTACTTC.

This chain connects TRBV3-1 to TRBJ2-1; D may correspond to TRBD1 or TRBD2 (6 bases each). V lost 1 base to trimming and J lost 3 bases, with 10 bases between them. The V gene's germline CDR1 is LGHDT and CDR2 YNNKEL (reference sequence). This CDR3 has 15 amino acids. The CDR3, as DNA: TGTGCCAGCAGCCAAGTTAGGGGGGTCTACAATGAGCAGTTCTTC. As protein: CASSQVRGVYNEQFF.